This T cell receptor (beta chain) was obtained from a study of T cell changes during pregnancy in multiple sclerosis. Germline CDR1 and CDR2: LNHDA and SQIVND (reference sequence). The CDR3 covers 20 residues. The V and J ends lost 3 bases and 13 bases respectively, with 36 bases between them. Repertoires were generated with immunoSEQ multiplex PCR, while TCRdb's copy carries only in-frame clones and drops some. The sample has some 27,000 clones, 85% to 95% seen once; the top ten hold 0.43%. The receptor was derived from a female donor with multiple sclerosis, enrolled in a pregnancy study. Sequencing used CD4+ T cells from peripheral blood mononuclear cells, obtained after pregnancy. The genes are TRBV19 and TRBJ1-4; tentatively, D is TRBD1 (6 bases). Here the CDR3 reads CASSMRSRGKTRGGPNGLFF. CDR3 nucleotide sequence: TGTGCCAGTAGTATGCGAAGCCGGGGAAAAACTCGGGGGGGCCCGAATGGACTGTTTTTT.